The rows below give T cell receptor beta chains drawn from one sample of a study of OX40 agonist ivuxolimab in advanced cancers. The repertoire was sequenced with immunoSEQ multiplex PCR; TCRdb's copy has only in-frame clones and lacks some. The sample consists of tens of thousands of clones, 75% to 90% of them appearing once. The sample consisted of CD4+ or CD8+ T cells sorted from blood, taken in a trial of the OX40 agonist ivuxolimab. Receptors originate from an adult with an advanced solid tumor such as melanoma, head and neck, liver or kidney cancer. Each CDR3 is given with its conserved first and last residue. D genes are given only for firm matches. Rows may omit the clone size; those that give it use once, few, many or a size class.

clone size	J gene	V gene	D gene	CDR3 protein	CDR3 DNA
-	TRBJ2-1	TRBV2	-	CASSKAGSSYNEQFF	TGTGCCAGCAGTAAAGCGGGCAGCTCCTACAATGAGCAGTTCTTC
-	TRBJ2-1	TRBV28	TRBD1	CASSMLAGGYNEQFF	TGTGCCAGCAGCATGCTGGCAGGGGGCTACAATGAGCAGTTCTTC
-	TRBJ1-4	TRBV5-6	-	CASSATSSGNEKLFF	TGTGCCAGCAGCGCAACGTCGTCAGGGAATGAAAAACTGTTTTTT
-	TRBJ1-1	TRBV28	TRBD1	CASSLGTVSHTEAFF	TGTGCCAGCAGTTTGGGGACAGTGAGTCACACTGAAGCTTTCTTT
-	TRBJ2-3	TRBV6-4	-	CASSDSTGGHTDTQYF	TGTGCCAGCAGTGACTCGACTGGGGGTCATACAGATACGCAGTATTTT
once	TRBJ2-2	TRBV7-3	-	CASSATPRDHGELFF	TGTGCCAGCAGCGCCACGCCCCGGGATCACGGGGAGCTGTTTTTT
-	TRBJ2-5	TRBV7-6	TRBD2	CASSLRSGRAGETQYF	TGTGCCAGCAGCTTGAGAAGCGGGAGGGCCGGAGAGACCCAGTACTTC
-	TRBJ2-7	TRBV7-9	TRBD2	CASSLVSSGGYEQYF	TGTGCCAGCAGCTTAGTGTCTAGCGGGGGGTACGAGCAGTACTTC
-	TRBJ2-1	TRBV7-2	-	CASSLGAGALYNEQFF	TGTGCCAGCAGCTTAGGGGCGGGCGCCCTTTACAATGAGCAGTTCTTC
-	TRBJ2-1	TRBV2	-	CASSEHRGTNEQFF	TGTGCCAGCAGTGAACATCGGGGTACCAATGAGCAGTTCTTC
-	TRBJ2-7	TRBV6-4	-	CASSEGNGPYEQYF	TGTGCCAGCAGTGAAGGAAATGGACCTTACGAGCAGTACTTC
-	TRBJ2-5	TRBV30	-	CAWSVQLSLLETQYF	TGTGCCTGGAGTGTACAACTCTCTTTGCTGGAGACCCAGTACTTC
once	TRBJ2-7	TRBV7-9	-	CASSPAGGYEQYF	TGTGCCAGCAGCCCGGCTGGGGGCTACGAGCAGTACTTC
-	TRBJ1-6	TRBV11-2	-	CASRHFDSPLHF	TGTGCCAGCAGACATTTTGATTCACCCCTCCACTTT
-	TRBJ2-3	TRBV19	TRBD2	CASSGAGGGDTQYF	TGTGCCAGTAGTGGCGCGGGAGGTGGAGATACGCAGTATTTT
once	TRBJ2-1	TRBV2	TRBD2	CASRPSGSYNEQFF	TGTGCCAGCAGACCTAGCGGGAGTTACAATGAGCAGTTCTTC
-	TRBJ2-7	TRBV5-1	-	CASSLELIGEQYF	TGCGCCAGCAGCTTAGAACTAATCGGAGAGCAGTACTTC
-	TRBJ2-2	TRBV7-6	TRBD1	CASSPLWGQPSELFF	TGTGCCAGCAGCCCCCTGTGGGGACAGCCATCGGAGCTGTTTTTT
few	TRBJ1-6	TRBV19	-	CASSMVWGNNSPLHF	TGTGCCAGTAGTATGGTCTGGGGGAATAATTCACCCCTCCACTTT
-	TRBJ2-7	TRBV11-2	-	CASSLSGAYEQYF	TGTGCCAGCAGCTTATCCGGCGCCTACGAGCAGTACTTC
-	TRBJ1-2	TRBV4-1	TRBD1	CASSRGTGDYHGYTF	TGCGCCAGCAGCCGAGGGACAGGGGACTATCATGGCTACACCTTC
-	TRBJ2-7	TRBV12-5	TRBD2	CASGLFSPVLAGNYEQYF	TGTGCTAGTGGTTTGTTCAGTCCCGTACTAGCGGGGAACTACGAGCAGTACTTC
-	TRBJ2-7	TRBV7-9	-	CASSRSSPYEQYF	TGTGCCAGCAGCCGCAGCTCCCCCTACGAGCAGTACTTC
-	TRBJ2-3	TRBV5-1	-	CASSLERGSTDTQYF	TGCGCCAGCAGCTTGGAACGGGGGAGCACAGATACGCAGTATTTT
few	TRBJ2-1	TRBV28	-	CASSLPLRSSSGNEQFF	TGTGCCAGCAGTTTACCCTTACGCTCTTCTAGTGGCAATGAGCAGTTCTTC
-	TRBJ2-7	TRBV11-2	-	CASSLRGGNYEQYF	TGTGCCAGCAGCTTAAGGGGGGGGAACTACGAGCAGTACTTC
-	TRBJ2-7	TRBV19	TRBD1	CASSTGQGGEQYF	TGTGCCAGTAGTACCGGACAGGGAGGCGAGCAGTACTTC
-	TRBJ2-3	TRBV7-9	TRBD2	CASSGASGTSASTDTQYF	TGTGCCAGCAGCGGGGCATCCGGGACTAGCGCTAGCACAGATACGCAGTATTTT
-	TRBJ2-1	TRBV6-6	-	CASSYHSNYNEQFF	TGTGCCAGCAGTTACCACTCCAACTACAATGAGCAGTTCTTC
-	TRBJ1-1	TRBV19	TRBD1	CASSPDRVRTMNTEAFF	TGTGCCAGTAGCCCGGACAGGGTCCGAACTATGAACACTGAAGCTTTCTTT
once	TRBJ2-7	TRBV27	-	CASSPSTFGTSEQYF	TGTGCCAGCAGTCCTTCCACCTTCGGGACGAGCGAGCAGTACTTC
-	TRBJ2-2	TRBV9	TRBD2	CASSVRLAGGDTGELFF	TGTGCCAGCAGCGTAAGACTAGCGGGGGGCGATACCGGGGAGCTGTTTTTT
-	TRBJ2-7	TRBV19	-	CASSRDNYEQYF	TGTGCCAGTAGTAGGGACAATTACGAGCAGTACTTC
-	TRBJ2-7	TRBV29-1	TRBD1	CSVEGGQGAISYEQYF	TGCAGCGTTGAAGGCGGACAGGGGGCAATTTCCTACGAGCAGTACTTC
-	TRBJ1-4	TRBV5-1	-	CASSLGAGSDEKLFF	TGCGCCAGCAGCTTGGGGGCTGGGTCGGATGAAAAACTGTTTTTT
-	TRBJ1-5	TRBV7-3	-	CASSLNPSQPQHF	TGTGCCAGCAGCTTAAATCCCAGTCAGCCCCAGCATTTT
-	TRBJ2-1	TRBV7-9	TRBD2	CASSPWTSGGGNEQFF	TGTGCCAGCAGCCCTTGGACTAGCGGGGGAGGTAATGAGCAGTTCTTC
-	TRBJ2-1	TRBV27	TRBD2	CASGLAGPYNEQFF	TGTGCCAGCGGGTTAGCGGGACCCTACAATGAGCAGTTCTTC
-	TRBJ1-2	TRBV7-2	TRBD1	CASSLKWAGGGYGYTF	TGTGCCAGCAGCTTAAAATGGGCAGGGGGAGGCTATGGCTACACCTTC
-	TRBJ2-6	TRBV6-6	-	CASSSGSGANVLTF	TGTGCCAGCAGTTCCGGCTCTGGGGCCAACGTCCTGACTTTC
-	TRBJ2-7	TRBV11-2	-	CASTEGSPLEQYF	TGTGCCAGCACCGAGGGGAGCCCTCTCGAGCAGTACTTC
-	TRBJ1-5	TRBV15	-	CATSRDLHSNQPQHF	TGTGCCACCAGCAGAGATCTCCATAGCAATCAGCCCCAGCATTTT
-	TRBJ2-7	TRBV7-9	-	CASSDTLNYEQYF	TGTGCCAGCAGCGACACCTTAAACTACGAGCAGTACTTC
-	TRBJ1-2	TRBV5-5	TRBD1	CASSWDSVRDYGYTF	TGTGCCAGCAGCTGGGACAGCGTCCGGGACTATGGCTACACCTTC
-	TRBJ1-4	TRBV30	-	CAWTRGTLGGVFF	TGTGCCTGGACTCGGGGCACTTTGGGAGGGGTGTTTTTT
-	TRBJ2-7	TRBV5-5	TRBD1	CASSLADRSYEQYF	TGTGCCAGCAGCTTGGCGGACAGGTCATACGAGCAGTACTTC
-	TRBJ1-4	TRBV11-2	-	CASSPPDKGNEKLFF	TGTGCCAGCAGTCCCCCGGACAAAGGGAATGAAAAACTGTTTTTT
-	TRBJ2-1	TRBV15	-	CATSSESGYNEQFF	TGTGCCACCAGCAGTGAAAGTGGTTACAATGAGCAGTTCTTC
-	TRBJ2-7	TRBV28	-	CASSFWVYEQYF	TGTGCCAGCAGTTTTTGGGTATACGAGCAGTACTTC
-	TRBJ1-1	TRBV7-9	-	CASSKPDSPNTEAFF	TGTGCCAGCAGCAAACCGGACAGTCCGAACACTGAAGCTTTCTTT
-	TRBJ2-2	TRBV4-2	TRBD1	CASSLGTGGTGELFF	TGTGCCAGCAGCCTCGGGACAGGGGGGACCGGGGAGCTGTTTTTT
-	TRBJ1-3	TRBV5-4	-	CASSHRPGIGVGGNTIYF	TGTGCCAGCAGCCATCGTCCGGGGATCGGAGTGGGTGGAAACACCATATATTTT
-	TRBJ2-7	TRBV11-2	TRBD2	CAIRPSGNYEQYF	TGTGCCATTCGCCCTAGCGGAAACTACGAGCAGTACTTC